A single sample is the source of the 17 T cell receptor beta chains below, sequenced in a study of early T cells in non-severe SARS-CoV-2 infection. TCRdb independently ran MiXCR on the 5' RACE reads; one entry per CDR3 protein. The sample yields 70,000 to 95,000 distinct CDR3 sequences, over 9% seen once. Source material: whole blood. Receptor source: an adult who was a healthcare worker with PCR-confirmed SARS-CoV-2 infection or an uninfected control (not recorded which).

This clonotype has ten or more counts. J is TRBJ2-3 and V is TRBV5-1; 13 bases line up with TRBD2. The CDR3 runs 16 residues. Germline V lookup: CDR1 SGHRS, CDR2 YFSETQ. V was clipped by 4 bases and J by 6 bases; unmatched bases: 8. The CDR3 coding sequence is TGCGCCAGCAGCCTCTACGGACTAGCGGGAGTCGATACGCAGTATTTT. It codes for CASSLYGLAGVDTQYF.

This clonotype was counted many times. The J gene is TRBJ2-7, the V gene TRBV4-1, with D tentatively TRBD1 or TRBD2 (5 bases each). V was trimmed by 0 bases and J by 4 bases, leaving 13 bases between them. The CDR3 consists of 15 residues. Germline V gene lookup returns CDR1 MGHRA and CDR2 YSYEKL. The CDR3 loop reads CASSQEEGLGYEQYF. The CDR3 DNA sequence: TGCGCCAGCAGCCAAGAAGAGGGGTTGGGATACGAGCAGTACTTC.

Here the CDR3 DNA reads TGTGCCAGCAGCTTAGAGAGGAGGGAGCGGACCTACAATGAGCAGTTCTTC. Protein product: CASSLERRERTYNEQFF. This sequence joins TRBV7-9 and TRBJ2-1; possible D gene TRBD2, 6 bases. Trimming took off 1 base at V and 2 bases at J, with 15 bases between the two ends. The germline V gene encodes CDR1 SEHNR and CDR2 FQNEAQ (reference sequence). The CDR3 covers 17 residues.

The gene calls are TRBV6-2 or TRBV6-3 and TRBJ2-2, with 9 bases fitting TRBD2. Per the germline V gene, CDR1 is MNHEY and CDR2 is SVGEGT. The CDR3 consists of 17 residues. J lost 5 bases, V lost 0 bases, and 7 bases had no gene match. The CDR3 coding sequence is TGTGCCAGCAGTTACTCGAAGGTAGCGGGAGTTACCGGGGAGCTGTTTTTT. Its translation: CASSYSKVAGVTGELFF.

V usage is TRBV29-1 and J usage is TRBJ2-5; tentative D call: TRBD1 (5 bases). Germline CDR1 and CDR2: SQVTM and ANQGSEA. Trimming left V 7 bases short and J 4 bases short, with 13 bases between. The CDR3 has 12 amino acids. The CDR3 DNA reads as TGCAGCGCCGTTAGGGGCGGAGAGACCCAGTACTTC. This translates into CSAVRGGETQYF.

This clonotype was seen many times. The chain links TRBV7-3 to TRBJ2-1, with D perhaps matching TRBD2 (5 bases). Germline CDR1 and CDR2: SGHTA and FQGTGA. With 1 base removed from V and 9 bases from J, the gap between germline ends came to 13 bases. The CDR3 contains 14 residues. This chain's CDR3 is CASSLIDSVGEQFF. In DNA, the CDR3 is TGTGCCAGCAGCTTAATCGATAGCGTTGGTGAGCAGTTCTTC.

This clonotype was observed many times. The chain carries TRBV27 and TRBJ2-1; D remains unclear. The CDR3 is 13 residues long. Trimming cost V 6 bases and J 7 bases, with 13 bases left between them. Germline V CDR1 and CDR2: MNHEY, SMNVEV (reference sequence). The CDR3 protein is CASRRNSVNEQFF. The CDR3 DNA follows: TGTGCCAGCAGACGGAACAGCGTAAATGAGCAGTTCTTC.

In its sample, this clonotype ranks as medium-sized (0.01 to 0.1%). This CDR3 reads CASSMGLNKGDTQYF. In DNA, the CDR3 is TGTGCCAGCAGCATGGGACTAAATAAAGGAGATACGCAGTATTTT. V is TRBV5-6 and J is TRBJ2-3; 7 bases agree with TRBD2. The CDR3 sequence is 15 residues long. CDR1 is SGHDT and CDR2 is YYEEEE in the germline V gene. J was trimmed by 5 bases and V by 4 bases; bases with no gene match: 10.

This clonotype was recorded many times. This chain links TRBV5-1 with TRBJ2-5; TRBD2 matches 8 bases. The CDR3 sequence is 14 residues long. Losses at the gene ends were 5 bases for V and 0 bases for J; bases not matched to a gene: 3. Germline V lookup: CDR1 SGHRS, CDR2 YFSETQ. The CDR3 bases are TGCGCCAGCAGGACGGGAGGGCACCAAGAGACCCAGTACTTC. Its protein product is CASRTGGHQETQYF.

V is TRBV6-6 and J is TRBJ2-7; 9 bases are a match to TRBD1. Trimming at V came to 6 bases and at J to 2 bases, leaving 8 bases not matched to a gene. Germline loops: CDR1 MNHNY, CDR2 SVGAGI (reference sequence). This CDR3 has 15 residues. The CDR3 protein is CASSQGQGWTYEQYF. CDR3 coding DNA: TGTGCCAGCAGCCAAGGACAGGGGTGGACCTACGAGCAGTACTTC.

The V and J genes are TRBV11-2 and TRBJ1-3; unclear D gene. Germline V gene lookup returns CDR1 SGHAT and CDR2 FQNNGV. Trimming took 3 bases from V and 0 from J, leaving 9 bases between them. This CDR3 spans 15 amino acids. In DNA, the CDR3 is TGTGCCAGCAGCTTCCTGGCCAGCTCTGGAAACACCATATATTTT. Translated, it gives CASSFLASSGNTIYF.

In its sample, this clonotype was seen many times. The chain is built from TRBV5-1 and TRBJ1-6; the D gene is possibly TRBD1 (6 bases). Germline V lookup: CDR1 SGHRS, CDR2 YFSETQ. V was trimmed by 3 bases and J by 6 bases, leaving 13 bases between them. The CDR3 is 15 amino acids. CDR3 bases: TGCGCCAGCAGCTCTTCGGGCAGGGGTAATTCACCCCTCCACTTT. Amino acids: CASSSSGRGNSPLHF. Using reference TRBV5-1 and TRBJ1-6 for the parts outside the CDR3, the full variable domain is KAGVTQTPRYLIKTRGQQVTLSCSPISGHRSVSWYQQTPGQGLQFLFEYFSETQRNKGNFPGRFSGRQFSNSRSEMNVSTLELGDSALYLCASSSSGRGNSPLHFGNGTRLTVT.

The rearrangement links TRBV3-1 to TRBJ2-1; TRBD2 agrees at 7 bases. The J segment lost 1 base and the V segment lost 10 bases, leaving 7 bases of the junction unmatched. CDR3 length: 14 amino acids. CDR1 is LGHDT, CDR2 YNNKEL, per germline (reference sequence). CDR3 DNA sequence: TGTGCCACCAAAGCGGGACCTTCCTACAATGAGCAGTTCTTC. It codes for CATKAGPSYNEQFF.

This clonotype came up many times. The chain carries TRBV28 and TRBJ2-1, with unresolved D. Germline V gives CDR1 MDHEN, CDR2 SYDVKM. The CDR3 consists of 13 residues. Trimming cost V 7 bases and J 0 bases, with 7 bases left between them. The CDR3 nucleotides are TGTGCCAGCACTGAAAGCTCCTACAATGAGCAGTTCTTC. It translates to CASTESSYNEQFF.

The V call is TRBV5-1, the J call TRBJ2-4, with 15 nucleotides matching TRBD2. Germline CDR1 SGHRS, CDR2 YFSETQ. J was trimmed by 5 bases and V by 3 bases; bases with no gene match: 3. This CDR3 has 16 residues. The CDR3 sequence: CASSWGLAGGQNIQYF. The CDR3 DNA is TGCGCCAGCAGCTGGGGACTAGCGGGAGGTCAAAACATTCAGTACTTC.

At least ten counts were recorded for this clonotype. The chain combines TRBV7-3 with TRBJ2-2; TRBD1 might be the D (6 bases). V lost 5 bases, J lost 5 bases, and 9 bases lay in between. The CDR3 runs 13 residues. CDR1 is SGHTA, CDR2 FQGTGA, per germline. The CDR3 reads CASSGGQTGELFF. The CDR3 DNA reads as TGTGCCAGCAGCGGCGGACAGACCGGGGAGCTGTTTTTT. Variable domain in full (rest from reference TRBV7-3 and TRBJ2-2): GAGVSQTPSNKVTEKGKYVELRCDPISGHTALYWYRQSLGQGPEFLIYFQGTGAADDSGLPNDRFFAVRPEGSVSTLKIQRTERGDSAVYLCASSGGQTGELFFGEGSRLTVL.

This clonotype was picked up a small number of times. The chain carries TRBV13 and TRBJ2-1, with D unclear. V lost 0 bases to trimming and J lost 15 bases, with 12 bases between them. The CDR3 is made up of 12 amino acids. The V gene's germline CDR1 is PRHDT and CDR2 FYEKMQ (reference sequence). The CDR3 is CASSLGPYVPFF. CDR3 coding DNA: TGTGCCAGCAGCTTAGGCCCATACGTTCCGTTCTTC.